These T cell receptor beta chains were read from a single sample in a study of Graves' ophthalmopathy and Graves' hyperthyroidism. Each CDR3 protein gets one entry after TCRdb re-called the multiplex PCR reads with MiXCR. The repertoire consists of around 1.1 million distinct CDR3 sequences, with 36% occurring once and the leading ten covering around 10%. The source material was peripheral blood or thyroid tissue (not recorded which). These receptors all stem from an adult man with Graves' hyperthyroidism. Each CDR3 is given without its conserved first and last residue. A clone size is listed for some rows: how often the clone was seen (once, few, many), or a class if it is expanded.

j_call | clone_size | v_call | cdr3_aa
TRBJ2-5 | many | TRBV2 | ASSDPRAGGGETQY
TRBJ2-5 | many | TRBV7-9 | ASRPTGTQETQY
TRBJ2-5 | many | TRBV7-9 | ASSSGTEQETQY
TRBJ2-5 | NA | TRBV15 | ATSSGTGNNQPQY
TRBJ1-2 | NA | TRBV29-1 | SVENGGLGNYGYT
TRBJ1-2 | NA | TRBV7-9 | ASSARVGGGYT
TRBJ2-7 | few | TRBV19 | ASSTLRTGGNEQY
TRBJ2-5 | many | TRBV20-1 | SALDDLREETQY
TRBJ1-5 | NA | TRBV20-1 | SAREAGLNQPQH
TRBJ1-5 | NA | TRBV12-3/TRBV12-4 | ASSSRSRDRGQPQH
TRBJ1-5 | few | TRBV18 | ASSRGSYQPQH
TRBJ1-2 | NA | TRBV2 | ASSGRQGNYGYT
TRBJ2-5 | NA | TRBV12-3/TRBV12-4 | ASSSGQGSTQY
TRBJ2-6 | many | TRBV6-5 | ASSYSLYYGANVLT
TRBJ2-7 | NA | TRBV10-3 | AISDSGTGNYEQY
TRBJ2-5 | NA | TRBV7-9 | ASSSKGAGGTQY
TRBJ2-2 | many | TRBV5-1 | ASSLWGQGDTGELF
TRBJ1-1 | NA | TRBV5-1 | ASSSGQGAGNTEAF
TRBJ2-7 | NA | TRBV14 | ASSPTRGNSYEQY
TRBJ2-3 | NA | TRBV10-3 | ASSGVEGPDTQY
TRBJ2-5 | few | TRBV5-5 | ASSVVGGGETQY
TRBJ2-5 | NA | TRBV28 | ASSSGSEGETQY